These T cell receptor beta chains were read from a single sample in a study of siplizumab effects on memory and regulatory T cells. Profiling relied on immunoSEQ multiplex PCR, and the TCRdb table lists in-frame clones only, not all of them. Seen here are around 65,000 clones, 70% to 80% observed once, and the top ten hold about 0.42%. What was sequenced was memory CD4+ T cells sorted from blood. Every receptor here comes from a human donor in good health. CDR3s include the opening cysteine and the closing phenylalanine or tryptophan. A D gene is named only where the DNA matches it firmly. Rows may omit the clone size; those that give it use once, few, many or a size class.

>TRBJ2-1|TRBV28|NA|NA
CASSWGVAEQFF
TGTGCCAGCAGTTGGGGGGTGGCTGAGCAGTTCTTC
>TRBJ1-1|TRBV5-4|once|TRBD1
CASSRDSTLNTEAFF
TGTGCCAGCAGCCGGGACAGCACTTTGAACACTGAAGCTTTCTTT
>TRBJ2-1|TRBV4-3|NA|NA
CASSQDLFSGNEQFF
TGCGCCAGCAGCCAAGATCTCTTTTCCGGGAATGAGCAGTTCTTC
>TRBJ1-1|TRBV5-6|NA|TRBD1
CASSSNRGRGTEAFF
TGTGCCAGCAGCTCGAACAGGGGGCGCGGCACTGAAGCTTTCTTT
>TRBJ2-2|TRBV11-2|NA|NA
CASRRAGELFF
TGTGCCAGCCGCCGGGCCGGGGAGCTGTTTTTT
>TRBJ1-5|TRBV20-1|NA|NA
CSARVPIGQHF
TGCAGTGCTAGAGTGCCCATCGGCCAGCATTTT
>TRBJ2-7|TRBV27|NA|NA
CASHKRVPPYEQYF
TGTGCCAGCCACAAAAGGGTCCCCCCCTACGAGCAGTACTTC
>TRBJ1-5|TRBV28|NA|NA
CASRVTANQPQHF
TGTGCCAGCAGGGTGACAGCGAATCAGCCCCAGCATTTT
>TRBJ1-4|TRBV20-1|NA|TRBD1
CSAPGGVKLFF
TGCAGTGCCCCAGGGGGGGTAAAACTGTTTTTT
>TRBJ2-3|TRBV6-1|NA|NA
CASSQSDTQYF
TGTGCCAGCAGCCAATCAGATACGCAGTATTTT
>TRBJ1-1|TRBV5-1|few|TRBD1
CASSLGQGVNAAFF
TGCGCCAGCAGCTTGGGACAGGGCGTTAATGCAGCTTTCTTT
>TRBJ1-4|TRBV4-1|NA|NA
CASSPHPVGAIEKLFF
TGCGCCAGCAGCCCTCACCCGGTAGGGGCTATTGAAAAACTGTTTTTT
>TRBJ1-6|TRBV30|NA|NA
CAWRGGLGHNSPLHF
TGTGCCTGGAGGGGGGGCTTGGGCCATAATTCACCCCTCCACTTT
>TRBJ1-1|TRBV27|NA|TRBD1
CASSLYLTGGDTEAFF
TGTGCCAGCAGTCTCTACCTGACAGGGGGGGACACTGAAGCTTTCTTT
>TRBJ1-1|TRBV30|few|NA
CAWTRFVTGEAFF
TGTGCCTGGACTCGGTTTGTCACAGGGGAAGCTTTCTTT
>TRBJ2-5|TRBV30|NA|NA
CAWSEETQYF
TGTGCCTGGAGTGAAGAGACCCAGTACTTC
>TRBJ2-1|TRBV5-1|NA|NA
CASSDTTSTNEQFF
TGCGCCAGCAGCGACACGACTAGTACGAATGAGCAGTTCTTC
>TRBJ2-5|TRBV11-2|NA|TRBD2
CASSLDLTRGDLQETQYF
TGTGCCAGCAGCTTAGATCTTACGCGGGGGGACCTACAAGAGACCCAGTACTTC
>TRBJ1-1|TRBV6-4|NA|NA
CASSAPWGDGLTEAFF
TGTGCCAGCAGTGCCCCTTGGGGAGACGGGCTAACTGAAGCTTTCTTT
>TRBJ1-1|TRBV2|NA|NA
CASSEQGLTEAFF
TGTGCCAGCAGTGAACAGGGGCTCACTGAAGCTTTCTTT
>TRBJ1-2|TRBV27|NA|NA
CATDSHSCHYGYTF
TGTGCCACCGACAGTCACTCGTGTCACTATGGCTACACCTTC
>TRBJ2-1|TRBV9|once|TRBD2
CASSVASGETYEQFF
TGTGCCAGCAGCGTAGCTAGCGGGGAAACCTATGAGCAGTTCTTC
>TRBJ1-2|TRBV5-1|NA|TRBD1
CASSLGTGVNYGYTF
TGCGCCAGCAGTTTGGGGACAGGGGTTAACTATGGCTACACCTTC
>TRBJ2-1|TRBV7-3|NA|NA
CASSLMGATGDEQFF
TGTGCCAGCAGCTTAATGGGGGCAACGGGGGATGAGCAGTTCTTC
>TRBJ2-3|TRBV19|NA|NA
CASSPLEVPDTQYF
TGTGCCAGTAGTCCACTAGAGGTCCCAGATACGCAGTATTTT
>TRBJ2-2|TRBV6-5|NA|NA
CASSSNTGELFF
TGTGCCAGCAGCTCGAACACCGGGGAGCTGTTTTTT
>TRBJ1-1|TRBV4-1|NA|TRBD1
CASSRDRATEAFF
TGCGCCAGCTCCAGGGACAGGGCCACTGAAGCTTTCTTT
>TRBJ1-4|TRBV19|NA|NA
CASSIGGSPNEKLFF
TGTGCCAGTAGTATCGGGGGGAGTCCTAATGAAAAACTGTTTTTT
>TRBJ1-5|TRBV28|NA|NA
CASRDGERGFNQPQHF
TGTGCCAGCAGAGATGGGGAAAGGGGATTCAATCAGCCCCAGCATTTT
>TRBJ1-5|TRBV21-1|NA|NA
CASSKRMRQPQHF
TGTGCCAGCAGCAAAAGGATGAGACAGCCCCAGCATTTT
>TRBJ2-2|TRBV9|NA|NA
CASSLNTGELFF
TGTGCCAGCAGCCTGAACACCGGGGAGCTGTTTTTT
>TRBJ1-2|TRBV30|few|NA
CAWNRGDGVYGYTF
TGTGCCTGGAATAGGGGGGATGGCGTCTATGGCTACACCTTC
>TRBJ1-2|TRBV7-9|once|NA
CASSLGQAPNYGYTF
TGTGCCAGCAGCTTAGGCCAGGCTCCTAACTATGGCTACACCTTC
>TRBJ2-3|TRBV5-1|NA|NA
CASSLKTDTQYF
TGCGCCAGCAGCCTGAAGACAGATACGCAGTATTTT
>TRBJ2-5|TRBV7-2|NA|NA
CASSLVGIRETQYF
TGTGCCAGCAGCTTAGTGGGGATTCGAGAGACCCAGTACTTC
>TRBJ2-2|TRBV28|NA|TRBD2
CASRRAGTSGGGGELFF
TGTGCCAGCAGGCGCGCCGGGACTAGCGGGGGTGGCGGGGAGCTGTTTTTT
>TRBJ1-1|TRBV28|NA|NA
CASSLGGANTEAFF
TGTGCCAGCAGTTTAGGAGGGGCGAACACTGAAGCTTTCTTT
>TRBJ2-7|TRBV11-2|NA|TRBD1
CASSLARTGTPYEQYF
TGTGCCAGCAGCTTAGCCCGGACAGGGACTCCCTACGAGCAGTACTTC
>TRBJ2-7|TRBV7-9|NA|TRBD1
CASSRGQGVLNLDEQYF
TGTGCCAGCAGCCGTGGACAGGGGGTCCTAAATCTCGACGAGCAGTACTTC
>TRBJ1-6|TRBV18|once|TRBD1
CASSNPDRGNNSPLHF
TGTGCCAGCTCTAACCCCGACAGGGGGAATAATTCACCCCTCCACTTT
>TRBJ2-3|TRBV5-1|NA|NA
CASSISGMADTQYF
TGCGCCAGCAGCATCAGCGGTATGGCAGATACGCAGTATTTT
>TRBJ2-1|TRBV18|NA|TRBD2
CASSPGGLSRNEQFF
TGTGCCAGCTCACCTGGGGGACTATCAAGAAATGAGCAGTTCTTC
>TRBJ2-3|TRBV19|NA|TRBD1
CASSIGTGGPSTDTQYF
TGTGCCAGTAGTATAGGGACAGGGGGCCCATCCACAGATACGCAGTATTTT
>TRBJ1-2|TRBV29-1|NA|NA
CSVESNRVNTF
TGCAGCGTTGAATCGAACAGGGTAAACACCTTC
>TRBJ1-2|TRBV7-2|once|TRBD1
CASRSTGGVNYGYTF
TGTGCCAGCAGATCAACAGGGGGCGTAAACTATGGCTACACCTTC
>TRBJ1-6|TRBV30|NA|TRBD1
CACSGQGASPLHF
TGTGCCTGTTCGGGGCAGGGGGCATCGCCCCTCCACTTT
>TRBJ1-4|TRBV6-6|NA|NA
CASSPQGRGIEKLFF
TGTGCCAGCAGTCCCCAGGGGAGGGGGATCGAGAAACTGTTTTTT
>TRBJ1-5|TRBV14|once|NA
CASSQGITVINQPQHF
TGTGCCAGCAGCCAAGGGATTACGGTTATCAATCAGCCCCAGCATTTT
>TRBJ2-2|TRBV5-1|NA|TRBD1
CASSPRTGKNTGELFF
TGCGCCAGCAGCCCGAGGACAGGCAAGAACACCGGGGAGCTGTTTTTT
>TRBJ1-1|TRBV4-3|NA|NA
CASSQDKPPGGTEAFF
TGCGCCAGCAGCCAAGATAAGCCTCCCGGGGGGACTGAAGCTTTCTTT
>TRBJ2-7|TRBV27|NA|TRBD2
CASSRSAGDSYEQYF
TGTGCCAGCAGTAGGTCGGCGGGGGACTCCTACGAGCAGTACTTC
>TRBJ1-1|TRBV4-2|many|NA
CASRQQLNTEAFF
TGTGCCAGCAGACAACAGTTGAACACTGAAGCTTTCTTT
>TRBJ2-5|TRBV5-6|few|TRBD2
CASSFSGGPQETQYF
TGTGCCAGCAGCTTTAGCGGGGGGCCTCAAGAGACCCAGTACTTC
>TRBJ2-3|TRBV7-9|NA|TRBD2
CASSLGLAGAWDTQYF
TGTGCCAGCAGCTTAGGACTAGCGGGGGCTTGGGATACGCAGTATTTT
>TRBJ1-1|TRBV18|NA|NA
CASSQGREGTEAFF
TGTGCCAGCTCACAGGGCAGGGAAGGGACTGAAGCTTTCTTT
>TRBJ1-1|TRBV5-4|NA|NA
CASSPGGGVTEAFF
TGTGCCAGCAGCCCGGGGGGGGGAGTGACTGAAGCTTTCTTT
>TRBJ1-5|TRBV6-1|once|TRBD1
CASSSTGGGNQPQHF
TGTGCCAGCAGTTCTACAGGGGGAGGCAATCAGCCCCAGCATTTT
>TRBJ2-3|TRBV2|NA|NA
CASSARQGGTDTQYF
TGTGCCAGCAGTGCGAGACAGGGAGGAACAGATACGCAGTATTTT
>TRBJ2-3|TRBV29-1|NA|NA
CSVPSGGGTDTQYF
TGCAGCGTCCCCTCTGGGGGAGGAACAGATACGCAGTATTTT
>TRBJ1-5|TRBV6-1|NA|NA
CASSEDEGSGASNQPQHF
TGTGCCAGCAGTGAAGACGAAGGATCAGGGGCTAGCAATCAGCCCCAGCATTTT